The following is a T cell receptor beta chain sequence with its context. V dropped 7 bases and J dropped 2 bases, with 16 bases sitting between them. The CDR3 has 16 amino acids. Germline V gives CDR1 SGHRS, CDR2 YFSETQ. Per the original methods: Amplification from reference gene primers served as the basis for estimated nucleated cell counts. Sequencing used immunoSEQ multiplex PCR; TCRdb keeps in-frame clones, though not all of them. V, J and clone size were drawn from that table, and D and trimming were deduced from the DNA. The sample records about 340,000 clones, 80% to 90% being singletons. The data are from a study of blood T cell repertoires in COVID-19. Study-wide background: Donors in the United States, Italy and Spain gave samples during acute or convalescent COVID-19.

The V gene is TRBV5-1, the J gene TRBJ2-6; D might be TRBD1 (6 bases). The receptor comes from a man aged 25 to 45 with active or convalescent COVID-19. The sequencing sample was made of peripheral blood. CDR3 sequence (DNA): TGCGCCAGCCGTCTGACAGGCTCACCTGGGGCCAACGTCCTGACTTTC. Protein sequence: CASRLTGSPGANVLTF.